These T cell receptor beta chains were read from a single sample in a study of regulatory T cells in long-lasting Graves disease. TCRdb used MiXCR to reprocess the multiplex PCR reads, holding one entry per CDR3 protein. The sample lists 300,000 to 400,000 distinct CDR3 sequences; about 18% were seen once. The specimen was peripheral blood mononuclear cells (PBMCs), collected when the disease was refractory, from a patient treated with antithyroid drugs. The receptors here all came from a female donor with Graves disease. Both conserved end residues are part of each CDR3. The D gene is left open where the match is weak. Clone size is given for some rows only: seen once, a few or many times, or a class if the clone is expanded.

clone_size,v_call,j_call,d_call,cdr3_nt,cdr3_aa
-,TRBV2,TRBJ1-2,-,TGTGCCAGCAGTGATAGCGGGTACGGTGGCTACACCTTC,CASSDSGYGGYTF
many,TRBV7-2,TRBJ2-5,-,TGTGCCAGCAGCTTAGTTACTCGGGGTGCGGAGACCCAGTACTTC,CASSLVTRGAETQYF
many,TRBV2,TRBJ2-5,TRBD1,TGTGCCAGCAGTGAGCTGGGACAGGGGACAGAGACCCAGTACTTC,CASSELGQGTETQYF
-,TRBV7-9,TRBJ1-6,-,TGTGCCAGCAGCTTAGCGCAAGCAGGGGATAATTCACCCCTCCACTTT,CASSLAQAGDNSPLHF
few,TRBV29-1,TRBJ1-1,TRBD1,TGCAGCGTTGATATCGACAGGGGTTTGGACAACACTGAAGCTTTCTTT,CSVDIDRGLDNTEAFF
-,TRBV7-9,TRBJ1-3,TRBD1,TGTGCCAGCAGCTTATGGACAGGCCCCTCTGGAAACACCATATATTTT,CASSLWTGPSGNTIYF
many,TRBV3-1,TRBJ1-1,-,TGTGCCAGCAGCCAATGGGGGTCTGAAGCTTTCTTT,CASSQWGSEAFF
few,TRBV12-3/TRBV12-4,TRBJ2-1,-,TGTGCCACCCGGAGGGCCAATGAGCAGTTCTTC,CATRRANEQFF
many,TRBV7-9,TRBJ1-5,-,TGTGCCAGCAGCTTAGTGATGGGGGTAGGGGATCAGCCCCAGCATTTT,CASSLVMGVGDQPQHF
many,TRBV12-3/TRBV12-4,TRBJ2-5,-,TGTGCCAGCAGTTTAGTTGCGCTCCAAGAGACCCAGTACTTC,CASSLVALQETQYF
many,TRBV30,TRBJ2-7,-,TGTGCCTGGAGTCCCATAGGAGGGATATACGAGCAGTACTTC,CAWSPIGGIYEQYF
-,TRBV6-1,TRBJ2-6,-,TGTGCCAGCAGTGAAGTTTCGGGTTTATCTGGGGCCAACGTCCTGACTTTC,CASSEVSGLSGANVLTF
few,TRBV11-1,TRBJ2-3,-,TGCGCCAGCAGTTCCCAACTAGTGAGTCCCGCAGATACGCAGTATTTT,CASSSQLVSPADTQYF
-,TRBV28,TRBJ2-3,TRBD2,TGTGCCAGCAGTCCCTCGCCCTGGCCCCAGGGACTAGCGGCTATTTTCCCAGATACGCAGTATTTT,CASSPSPWPQGLAAIFPDTQYF
-,TRBV18,TRBJ2-5,-,TGTGCCAGCTCAATAGGGCCCCAAGAGACCCAGTACTTC,CASSIGPQETQYF
many,TRBV18,TRBJ1-4,TRBD1,TGTGCCAGCTCACTCAGACAGGGAGGTGATGAAAAACTGTTTTTT,CASSLRQGGDEKLFF
-,TRBV24-1,TRBJ2-2,TRBD1,TGTGCCACCAGTGATTTGAACTTGCCCGAGTCGACAGGGCCATCGAACACCGGGGAGCTGTTTTTT,CATSDLNLPESTGPSNTGELFF
once,TRBV11-2,TRBJ2-7,-,TGTGCCAGCAGCTTCGAGCGATCTCACTACGAGCAGTACTTC,CASSFERSHYEQYF
many,TRBV30,TRBJ1-5,-,TGTGCCTGGAGTGTGGGGAGGACAGTCAATCAGCCCCAGCATTTT,CAWSVGRTVNQPQHF
-,TRBV12-3/TRBV12-4,TRBJ2-7,-,TGTGCCAGCAGTCGAATTGCCCCTTACGAGCAGTACTTC,CASSRIAPYEQYF
-,TRBV9,TRBJ1-1,-,TGTGCCAGCACCTTAGACGGACATGGGGTGGCTGAAGCTTTCTTT,CASTLDGHGVAEAFF
few,TRBV7-9,TRBJ1-5,-,TGTGCCAGCAGCCGCCAGGCGGCGCAGCCCCAGCATTTT,CASSRQAAQPQHF
many,TRBV20-1,TRBJ2-7,TRBD2,TGCAGTGCCAGTCGACTAGCGGCCTACGAGCAGTACTTC,CSASRLAAYEQYF
-,TRBV4-3,TRBJ1-5,-,TGCGCCAGCAGCCAAGACGGGACTACGAATCAGCCCCAGCATTTT,CASSQDGTTNQPQHF
many,TRBV5-1,TRBJ1-4,TRBD1,TGCGCCAGCAGCTTACAGGGGTCTGAAGGGAAACTGTTTTTT,CASSLQGSEGKLFF
-,TRBV5-1,TRBJ1-3,-,TGCGCCAGCAGCTTGGCCGGGGGTGTTTCTGGAAACACCATATATTTT,CASSLAGGVSGNTIYF
many,TRBV5-4,TRBJ1-1,-,TGTGCCAGCAGCTTGGTCGGCAACCTAAACACTGAAGCTTTCTTT,CASSLVGNLNTEAFF
few,TRBV24-1,TRBJ1-2,-,TGTGCCACCAGTGATTTGGACACTAACTATGGCTACACCTTC,CATSDLDTNYGYTF
few,TRBV10-3,TRBJ2-2,-,TGTGCCATCAGTGCCTACTCGCTGAACACCGGGGAGCTGTTTTTT,CAISAYSLNTGELFF
-,TRBV19,TRBJ2-7,TRBD1,TGTGCCAGTAGTCCGTCCCGGACAGGGCGCTACGAGCAGTACTTC,CASSPSRTGRYEQYF
many,TRBV27,TRBJ2-4,TRBD1,TGTGCCAGCAGTTTTGGGGACCGGGACAGGGCCTCCAAAAACATTCAGTACTTC,CASSFGDRDRASKNIQYF
many,TRBV28,TRBJ2-4,TRBD1,TGTGCCAGCAGTGTCGACGGGACAGGGAGAAACATTCAGTACTTC,CASSVDGTGRNIQYF
-,TRBV7-9,TRBJ2-7,TRBD1,TGTGCCAGCAGCTTCTCGGGGACAGGGATAACCTACGAGCAGTACTTC,CASSFSGTGITYEQYF
few,TRBV4-1,TRBJ1-4,-,TGCGCCAGCAGCCAATTTAGGGGTCCTAATGAAAAACTGTTTTTT,CASSQFRGPNEKLFF
many,TRBV6-2/TRBV6-3,TRBJ2-7,TRBD1,TGTGCCAGCAGTTTGAGGAGTAGGGGGCCCTACGAGCAGTACTTC,CASSLRSRGPYEQYF
many,TRBV7-9,TRBJ1-1,TRBD1,TGTGCCAGCAGCGAAACCGGGACAGCGAACACTGAAGCTTTCTTT,CASSETGTANTEAFF
few,TRBV29-1,TRBJ2-5,TRBD2,TGCAGCGTTGCAGGACTAGCGGGAGAGACCCAGTACTTC,CSVAGLAGETQYF
-,TRBV20-1,TRBJ2-3,TRBD2,TGCAGTGCGATATTAGCGGGAGGCGCAGATACGCAGTATTTT,CSAILAGGADTQYF
many,TRBV6-1,TRBJ1-5,-,TGTGCCAGCAGTCTACCCGGGGGTTATAGCAATCAGCCCCAGCATTTT,CASSLPGGYSNQPQHF
many,TRBV10-3,TRBJ2-5,-,TGTGCCATCAGTGACCCCGTTGTCCAAGAGACCCAGTACTTC,CAISDPVVQETQYF
-,TRBV5-1,TRBJ1-3,-,TGCGCCAGCAGCCCCGGGACTCGGGCCTCTGGAAACACCATATATTTT,CASSPGTRASGNTIYF
many,TRBV6-1,TRBJ1-1,-,TGTGCCAGCAGTGAAGTAGGGGACACTGAAGCTTTCTTT,CASSEVGDTEAFF
many,TRBV13,TRBJ2-7,-,TGTGCCAGCAGCTTAGCTAGCGTAAGCTACGAGCAGTACTTC,CASSLASVSYEQYF
-,TRBV2,TRBJ2-3,TRBD2,TGTGCCAGCAGTTTAGCGGGGGGGCTTGGAGATACGCAGTATTTT,CASSLAGGLGDTQYF
-,TRBV20-1,TRBJ2-5,TRBD2,TGCAGTGCTCGGACTAGCGGGACAGAGACCCAGTACTTC,CSARTSGTETQYF
few,TRBV6-1,TRBJ2-4,-,TGTGCCAGCAGCCCCAAAAACATTCAGTACTTC,CASSPKNIQYF
many,TRBV12-3/TRBV12-4,TRBJ2-7,TRBD1,TGTGCCAGCAGTAGGGGACAGACCTACGAGCAGTACTTC,CASSRGQTYEQYF
-,TRBV27,TRBJ2-7,TRBD1,TGTGCCAGCAGTTTCGGGACAGGGGCCCCCTACGAGCAGTACTTC,CASSFGTGAPYEQYF
few,TRBV5-4,TRBJ1-1,TRBD1,TGTGCCAGCAGCCCCCCGCCGGGACAGGGGAACACTGAAGCTTTCTTT,CASSPPPGQGNTEAFF
few,TRBV24-1,TRBJ2-2,-,TGTGCCACCAGCGAGGAGCGTGGCGGGGAGCTGTTTTTT,CATSEERGGELFF